This TCR beta chain was sequenced for a study of CD8 T cells in ankylosing spondylitis (dated by TCRdb to the late 2010s). In the study overall: The study profiled T cell receptor beta repertoires in healthy donors and ankylosing spondylitis patients to find disease-linked TCR variants. Peripheral blood was sampled, and synovial fluid was also collected from ankylosing spondylitis patients. The full study cohort was made up of approximately 24 ankylosing spondylitis patients and over 90 healthy donors.

The reads were generated on an Illumina HiSeq 2500. TCR beta libraries were prepared by quantitative 5'-RACE with molecular barcodes. As for the original processing: To identify disease-linked TCR variants, a new computational method was used, one built on a probabilistic model of VDJ rearrangement. TCRdb's own reprocessing of the public reads used fastp at Q25 and MiXCR and kept productive beta chains. Each entry merges the rows of one CDR3 protein and shows their most common DNA and genes. The V and J calls come from TCRdb's annotation, not from the publication. The sample table shows roughly 230,000 distinct CDR3 sequences, and about 10% are seen once. Together, the top ten hold 2.6% of the sample. This clonotype was found many times. There is no known antigen for this receptor. Base qualities are missing; no much larger clone stands one base away. V lost 5 bases and J lost 2 bases; the stretch between them is 15 bases long. The CDR3 starts with the cysteine, ends with the phenylalanine, and has 15 residues. Just CDR3 DNA is preserved here, 45 bases in frame from base 1. CDR1 and CDR2 (SGHKS, YYEKEE) derive from the germline V gene (reference sequence).

The paper as a whole reports these results and caveats: Some motif variants were previously reported in synovial fluid and blood of reactive arthritis patients, suggesting common disease-initiation mechanisms. A TCR beta motif made up of several highly homologous amino acid variants appeared to be characteristic of blood from ankylosing spondylitis patients. In peripheral blood, the disease-linked clones were found at relatively low frequencies and had a CD8+ phenotype. Significant enrichment of the disease-linked clones was reported in matched synovial fluid samples from ankylosing spondylitis patients.

The sample consisted of blood, either unsorted or a sorted T cell fraction (not recorded which). This receptor was identified in a male donor with ankylosing spondylitis or in good health (not recorded which). The receptor chain draws on TRBV5-5 and TRBJ2-3; TRBD1 is possibly the D segment (5 matching bases). The bases read TGTGCCAGCAGATCAGGGTCCATGGCCACAGATACGCAGTATTTT. The resulting protein is CASRSGSMATDTQYF.